The subject of this entry is one TCR beta chain. The sample belongs to a study of blood T cell repertoires in COVID-19. About the research overall: Collection of acute and convalescent COVID-19 samples took place in the United States, Italy and Spain.

Measured with immunoSEQ multiplex PCR; TCRdb has only the in-frame clones, and not every one. The sample shows 200,000 to 250,000 clones, roughly 90% of them seen only once. Seattle's enrolled individuals joined amid active infection and were then monitored longitudinally. Germline V CDR1 and CDR2: SGHTA, FQGNSA. The CDR3 contains 15 residues. V dropped 5 bases and J dropped 8; count of bases not matched to a gene: 10. The sequencing input was peripheral blood. This chain connects TRBV7-2 to TRBJ2-3; 10 nucleotides line up with TRBD2. The source is a man aged 55 to 70 with COVID-19, enrolled during active disease. The CDR3 DNA reads as TGTGCCAGCAGCACAATAGCGGGAGGCCGTGGTACGCAGTATTTT. This sequence encodes CASSTIAGGRGTQYF.